This TCR beta chain was identified during a study of blood T cell repertoires in COVID-19. Assay: immunoSEQ multiplex PCR; the TCRdb copy retains only in-frame clones and omits some. The sample lists 180,000 or so clones, over 75% occurring once. V lost 7 bases and J 8 bases, leaving 17 bases between the germline ends. The CDR3 runs 14 residues. The V gene's germline CDR1 is SNHLY and CDR2 FYNNEI. The specimen was peripheral blood. The chain joins TRBV2 to TRBJ1-4; D may be TRBD1 (5 bases). The TCR comes from an older person with COVID-19, enrolled during active disease. The CDR3 DNA reads as TGTGCCAGCAAACCGGGGGTGGGGCGCGAAAAACTGTTTTTT. Translating it yields CASKPGVGREKLFF.